This T cell receptor (beta chain) was observed in a study of cytomegalovirus exposure and HLA in healthy donors. Findings of the study overall: Investigators reported around 150 TCR beta chains as tied to cytomegalovirus. Whilst most TCR sequences proved rare, a subset of public TCRs occurred across many donors.

Details on this clone: Antigen unknown.

The donors were in the approximately 120-subject validation cohort; that cohort was separate from the roughly 730-subject first cohort. The CDR3 length is 15 residues. V was trimmed by 7 bases and J by 1 base, leaving 16 bases between them. CDR1 is LNHDA, CDR2 SQIVND, per germline (reference sequence). Only in-frame clones appear in the TCRdb table, and some are missing; sequencing was by immunoSEQ multiplex PCR. The table has about 120,000 clones, roughly nine tenths seen once. Sequenced sample: PBMCs. This receptor was taken from a woman under 30 in good health and CMV-seronegative. The V gene is TRBV19, the J gene TRBJ1-1; D gene ambiguous. In nucleotides, the CDR3 is TGTGCCAGTATTCGAGGGCGAGTGGGGAACACTGAAGCTTTCTTT. It specifies CASIRGRVGNTEAFF.